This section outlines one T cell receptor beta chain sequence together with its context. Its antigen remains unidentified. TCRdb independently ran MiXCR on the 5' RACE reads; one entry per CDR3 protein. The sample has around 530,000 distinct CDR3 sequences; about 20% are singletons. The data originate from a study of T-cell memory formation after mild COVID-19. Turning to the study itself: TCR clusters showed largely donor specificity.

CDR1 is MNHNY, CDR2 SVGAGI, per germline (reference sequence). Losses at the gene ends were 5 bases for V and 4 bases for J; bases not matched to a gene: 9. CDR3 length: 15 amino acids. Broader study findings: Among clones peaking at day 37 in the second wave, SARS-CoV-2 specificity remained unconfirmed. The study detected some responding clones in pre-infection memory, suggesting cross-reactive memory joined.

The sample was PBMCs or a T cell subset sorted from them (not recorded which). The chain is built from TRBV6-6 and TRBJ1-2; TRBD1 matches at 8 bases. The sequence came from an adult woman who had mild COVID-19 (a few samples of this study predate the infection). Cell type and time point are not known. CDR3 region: CASSNRGADSYGYTF. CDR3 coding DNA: TGTGCCAGCAGTAACAGGGGGGCAGATAGCTATGGCTACACCTTC.